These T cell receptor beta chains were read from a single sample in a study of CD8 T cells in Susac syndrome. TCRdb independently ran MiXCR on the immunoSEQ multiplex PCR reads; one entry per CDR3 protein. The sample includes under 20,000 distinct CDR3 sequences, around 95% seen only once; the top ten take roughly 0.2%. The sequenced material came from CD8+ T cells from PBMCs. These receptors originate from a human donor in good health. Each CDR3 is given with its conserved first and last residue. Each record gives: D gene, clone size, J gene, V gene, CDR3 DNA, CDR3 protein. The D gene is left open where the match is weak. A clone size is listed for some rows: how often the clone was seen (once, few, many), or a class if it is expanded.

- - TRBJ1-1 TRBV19 TGTGCCAGTGCCCGGGCCACTGAAGCTTTCTTT CASARATEAFF
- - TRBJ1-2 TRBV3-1 TGTGCCAGCAGCCAAGATTTCACAGGCTATGGCTACACCTTC CASSQDFTGYGYTF
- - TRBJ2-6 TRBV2 TGTGCCAGCAGTGCGTCACCCGGGGCCAACGTCCTGACTTTC CASSASPGANVLTF
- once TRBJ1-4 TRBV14 TGTGCCAGCAGCCAACTTCAGGACCTTGAAAAACTGTTTTTT CASSQLQDLEKLFF
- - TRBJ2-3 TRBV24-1 TGTGCCACCAGTGATTTGGTGGGCGGCACAGATACGCAGTATTTT CATSDLVGGTDTQYF
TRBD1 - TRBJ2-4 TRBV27 TGTGCCAGCAGTTCCCGGACAGGGGGAAGGAACATTCAGTACTTC CASSSRTGGRNIQYF
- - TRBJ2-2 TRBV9 TGTGCCAGCAGCGCACGACAGGGAGGGGCCGGGGAGCTGTTTTTT CASSARQGGAGELFF
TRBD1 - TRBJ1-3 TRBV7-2 TGTGCCAGCAGCGACCGACCCCCGGGACAGAGCTCTGGAAACACCATATATTTT CASSDRPPGQSSGNTIYF
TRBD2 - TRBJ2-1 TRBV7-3 TGTGCCAGCAGCTTGGTGGGAGGGGTATCCTACAATGAGCAGTTCTTC CASSLVGGVSYNEQFF
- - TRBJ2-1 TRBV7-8 TGTGCCAGCAGCTTAAAGTTACTTCGGGAGCAGTTCTTC CASSLKLLREQFF
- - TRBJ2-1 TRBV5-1 TGCGCCAGCAGCTTGGGGTCTCCATCCTACAATGAGCAGTTCTTC CASSLGSPSYNEQFF
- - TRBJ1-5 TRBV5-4 TGTGCCAGCAGCTTTTTTCCAGGGGAGAGGCAGCCCCAGCATTTT CASSFFPGERQPQHF
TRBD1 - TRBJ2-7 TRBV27 TGTGCCAGCAGTCCTTGGGACAGAAACTACGAGCAGTACTTC CASSPWDRNYEQYF
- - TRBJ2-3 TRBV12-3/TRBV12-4 TGTGCCAGCAGTTTAGAGCGCCTCACAGATACGCAGTATTTT CASSLERLTDTQYF
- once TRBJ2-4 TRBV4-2 TGTGCCAGCAGCCAAGATCGGGCCAGCTTGGGCATTCAGTACTTC CASSQDRASLGIQYF
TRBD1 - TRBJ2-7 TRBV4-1 TGCGCCAGCAGCCACAACAGGGGATCAAGCAACGAGCAGTACTTC CASSHNRGSSNEQYF
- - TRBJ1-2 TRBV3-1 TGTGCCAGCAGCCGGAGGTCTCTGGGCCTTGTCGATGGCTACACCTTC CASSRRSLGLVDGYTF
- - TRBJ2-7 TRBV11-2 TGTGCCAGCAGCTTAGACAGCACCTACGAGCAGTACTTC CASSLDSTYEQYF
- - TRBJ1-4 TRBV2 TGTGCCAGCAGTGAAGCTAGGGGATTGGTGGCTAATGAAAAACTGTTTTTT CASSEARGLVANEKLFF
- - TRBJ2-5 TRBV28 TGTGCCAGCAGTTATTTAGAGGCCCGGGGCTGGGAGACCCAGTACTTC CASSYLEARGWETQYF
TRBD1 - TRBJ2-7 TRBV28 TGTGCCAGCAGTTCTCCGGGACAGGGGATCTCCTACGAGCAGTACTTC CASSSPGQGISYEQYF
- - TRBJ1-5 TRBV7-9 TGTGCCAGCAGCATTGGCCAGACTAATCAGCCCCAGCATTTT CASSIGQTNQPQHF
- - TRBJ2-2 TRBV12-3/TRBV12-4 TGTGCCAGCAAATTGGGGCCGCCCCTGTCGGGCACCGGGGAGCTGTTTTTT CASKLGPPLSGTGELFF
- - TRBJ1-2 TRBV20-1 TGCAGTATGTACCGGGACGCCTATGGCTACACCTTC CSMYRDAYGYTF
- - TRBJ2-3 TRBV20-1 TGCAGTGCTAGCGGGAGAGGCACAGATACGCAGTATTTT CSASGRGTDTQYF
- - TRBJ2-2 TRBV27 TGTGCCAGCAGTTTATACTTCGACACCGGGGAGCTGTTTTTT CASSLYFDTGELFF
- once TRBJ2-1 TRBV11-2 TGTGCCAGCAGATATTCGGACAGAGAGGGTAGTGAGCAGTTCTTC CASRYSDREGSEQFF
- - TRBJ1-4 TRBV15 TGTGCCACCAGCAGAGAGGGGGACATTGTGGAAAAACTGTTTTTT CATSREGDIVEKLFF
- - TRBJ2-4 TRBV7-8 TGTGCCAGCAGGAAACTCGAGTCAGCCAAAAACATTCAGTACTTC CASRKLESAKNIQYF
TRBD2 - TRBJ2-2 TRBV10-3 TGTGCCACCTGTGGGCTAGCGGGACACACCGGGGAGCTGTTTTTT CATCGLAGHTGELFF
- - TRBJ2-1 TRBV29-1 TGCAGCGAGGGGGGGCCCTCCTACAATGAGCAGTTCTTC CSEGGPSYNEQFF
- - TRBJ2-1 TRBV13 TGTGCCAGCAGCCAAGAGTGGCATGAGCAGTTCTTC CASSQEWHEQFF